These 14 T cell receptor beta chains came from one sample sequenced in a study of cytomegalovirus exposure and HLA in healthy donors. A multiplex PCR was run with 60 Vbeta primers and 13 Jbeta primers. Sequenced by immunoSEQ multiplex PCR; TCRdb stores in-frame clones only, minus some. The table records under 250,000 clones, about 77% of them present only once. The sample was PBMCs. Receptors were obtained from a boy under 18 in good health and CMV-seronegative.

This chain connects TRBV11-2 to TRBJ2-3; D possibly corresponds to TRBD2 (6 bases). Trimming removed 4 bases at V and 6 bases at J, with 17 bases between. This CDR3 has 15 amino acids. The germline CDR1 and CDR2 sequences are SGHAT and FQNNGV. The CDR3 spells CASSSTWRAGDTQYF. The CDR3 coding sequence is TGTGCCAGCAGCTCCACGTGGAGGGCGGGGGATACGCAGTATTTT.

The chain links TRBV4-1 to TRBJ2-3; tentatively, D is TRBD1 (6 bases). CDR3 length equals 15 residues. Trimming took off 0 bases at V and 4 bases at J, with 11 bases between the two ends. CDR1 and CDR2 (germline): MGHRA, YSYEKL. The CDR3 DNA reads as TGCGCCAGCAGCCAAGAAGCAGGGGTCCCAGATACGCAGTATTTT. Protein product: CASSQEAGVPDTQYF.

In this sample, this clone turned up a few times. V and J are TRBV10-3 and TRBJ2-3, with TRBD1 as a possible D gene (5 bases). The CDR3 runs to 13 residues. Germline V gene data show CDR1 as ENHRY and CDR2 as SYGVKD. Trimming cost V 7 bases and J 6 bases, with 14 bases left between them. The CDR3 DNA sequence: TGTGCCATCATAGACAGATTAGGGGATACGCAGTATTTT. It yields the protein CAIIDRLGDTQYF.

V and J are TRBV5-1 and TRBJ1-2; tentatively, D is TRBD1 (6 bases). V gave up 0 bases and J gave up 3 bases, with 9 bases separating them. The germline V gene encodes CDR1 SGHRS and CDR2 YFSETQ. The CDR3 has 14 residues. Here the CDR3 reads CASSLGQADYGYTF. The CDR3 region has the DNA TGCGCCAGCAGCTTGGGACAGGCGGACTATGGCTACACCTTC.

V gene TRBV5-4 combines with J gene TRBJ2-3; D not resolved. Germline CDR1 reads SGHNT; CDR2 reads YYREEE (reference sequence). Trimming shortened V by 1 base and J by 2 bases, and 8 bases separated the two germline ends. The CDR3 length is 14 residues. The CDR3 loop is CASSLMSPTDTQYF. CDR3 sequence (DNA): TGTGCCAGCAGCTTGATGAGCCCCACAGATACGCAGTATTTT.

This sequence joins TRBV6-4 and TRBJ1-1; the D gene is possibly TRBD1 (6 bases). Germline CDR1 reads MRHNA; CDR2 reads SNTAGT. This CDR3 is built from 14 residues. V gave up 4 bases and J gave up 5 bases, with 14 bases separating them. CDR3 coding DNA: TGTGCCAGCAGTGCCTCGGGGGCAGAAACTGAAGCTTTCTTT. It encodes CASSASGAETEAFF.

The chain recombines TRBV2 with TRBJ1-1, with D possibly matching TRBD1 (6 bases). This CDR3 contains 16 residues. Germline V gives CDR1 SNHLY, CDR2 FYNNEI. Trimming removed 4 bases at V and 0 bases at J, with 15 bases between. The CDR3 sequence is CASSGLGQPMNTEAFF. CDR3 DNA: TGTGCCAGCAGTGGTTTAGGACAGCCGATGAACACTGAAGCTTTCTTT.

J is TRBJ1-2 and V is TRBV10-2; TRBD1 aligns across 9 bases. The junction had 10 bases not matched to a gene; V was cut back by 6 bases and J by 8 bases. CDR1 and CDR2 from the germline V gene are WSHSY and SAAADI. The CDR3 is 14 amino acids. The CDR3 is CASRGSGTGLGYTF. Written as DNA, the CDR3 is TGCGCCAGCAGGGGTTCCGGGACAGGGCTGGGCTACACCTTC.

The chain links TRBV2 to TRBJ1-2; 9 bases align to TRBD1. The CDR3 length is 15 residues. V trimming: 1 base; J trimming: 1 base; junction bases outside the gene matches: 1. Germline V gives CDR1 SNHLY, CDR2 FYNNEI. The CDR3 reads CASSEGTGVNYGYTF. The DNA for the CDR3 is TGTGCCAGCAGTGAAGGGACAGGGGTTAACTATGGCTACACCTTC.

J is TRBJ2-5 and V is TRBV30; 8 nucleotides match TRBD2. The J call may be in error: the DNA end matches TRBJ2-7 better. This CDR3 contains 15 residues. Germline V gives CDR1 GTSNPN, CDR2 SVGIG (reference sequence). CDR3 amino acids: CAWSVRTSFPYEQYF. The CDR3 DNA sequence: TGTGCCTGGAGTGTACGGACTAGCTTCCCCTACGAGCAGTACTTC.

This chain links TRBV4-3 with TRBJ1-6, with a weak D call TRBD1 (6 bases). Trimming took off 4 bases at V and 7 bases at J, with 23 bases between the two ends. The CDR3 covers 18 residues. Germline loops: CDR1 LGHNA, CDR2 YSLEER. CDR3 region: CASSLRASTDRNNSPLHF. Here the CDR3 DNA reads TGCGCCAGCAGCCTCCGAGCCTCCACCGACAGGAACAATTCACCCCTCCACTTT.

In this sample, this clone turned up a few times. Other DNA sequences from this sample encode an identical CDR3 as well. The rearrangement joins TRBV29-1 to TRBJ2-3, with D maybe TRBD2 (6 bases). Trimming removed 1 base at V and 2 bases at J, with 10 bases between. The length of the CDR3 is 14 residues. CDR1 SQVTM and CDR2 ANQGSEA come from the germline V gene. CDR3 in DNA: TGCAGCGTTGAAGGGGGAGGAACCACAGATACGCAGTATTTT. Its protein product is CSVEGGGTTDTQYF.

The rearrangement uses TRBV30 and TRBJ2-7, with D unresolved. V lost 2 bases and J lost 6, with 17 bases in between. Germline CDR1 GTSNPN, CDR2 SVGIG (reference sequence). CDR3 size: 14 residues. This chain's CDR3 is CAWSLERGTFEQYF. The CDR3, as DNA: TGTGCCTGGAGTTTAGAACGAGGAACTTTCGAGCAGTACTTC.

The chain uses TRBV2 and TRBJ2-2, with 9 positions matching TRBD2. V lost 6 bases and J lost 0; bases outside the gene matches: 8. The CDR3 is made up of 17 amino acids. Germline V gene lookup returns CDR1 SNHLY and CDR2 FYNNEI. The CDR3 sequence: CASRTVSSGANTGELFF. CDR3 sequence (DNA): TGTGCCAGCAGGACAGTGTCTAGCGGGGCGAACACCGGGGAGCTGTTTTTT.